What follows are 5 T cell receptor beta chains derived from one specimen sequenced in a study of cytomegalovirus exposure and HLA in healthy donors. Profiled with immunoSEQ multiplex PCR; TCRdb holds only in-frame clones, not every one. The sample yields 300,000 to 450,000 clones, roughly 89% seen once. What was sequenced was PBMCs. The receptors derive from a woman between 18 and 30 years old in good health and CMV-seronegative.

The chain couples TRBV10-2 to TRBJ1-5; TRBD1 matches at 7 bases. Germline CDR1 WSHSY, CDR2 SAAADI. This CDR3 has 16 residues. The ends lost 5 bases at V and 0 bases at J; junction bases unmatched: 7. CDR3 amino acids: CASSPQGMDSNQPQHF. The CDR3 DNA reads TGCGCCAGCAGTCCACAGGGGATGGATAGCAATCAGCCCCAGCATTTT.

The CDR3 nucleotides are TGTGCCAGTAGTATGGGCACAGTTAGCAATCAGCCCCAGCATTTT. Its translation is CASSMGTVSNQPQHF. The V gene is TRBV19, the J gene TRBJ1-5, with D hard to call. CDR1 LNHDA and CDR2 SQIVND come from the germline V gene (reference sequence). Trimming removed 3 bases from V and 0 bases from J, with 9 bases in between. The CDR3 is 15 residues long.

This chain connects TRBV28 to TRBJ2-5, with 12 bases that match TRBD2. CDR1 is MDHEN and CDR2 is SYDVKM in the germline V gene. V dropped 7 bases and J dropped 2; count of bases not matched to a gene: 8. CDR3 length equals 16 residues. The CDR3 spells CASTDIGTSGQETQYF. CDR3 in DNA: TGTGCCAGCACCGATATCGGGACTAGCGGGCAAGAGACCCAGTACTTC. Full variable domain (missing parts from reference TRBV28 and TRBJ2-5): DVKVTQSSRYLVKRTGEKVFLECVQDMDHENMFWYRQDPGLGLRLIYFSYDVKMKEKGDIPEGYSVSREKKERFSLILESASTNQTSMYLCASTDIGTSGQETQYFGPGTRLLVL.

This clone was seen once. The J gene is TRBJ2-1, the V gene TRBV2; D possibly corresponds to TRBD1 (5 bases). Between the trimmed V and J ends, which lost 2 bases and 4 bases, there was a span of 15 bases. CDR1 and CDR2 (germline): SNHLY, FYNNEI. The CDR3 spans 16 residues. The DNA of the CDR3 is TGTGCCAGCAGTGAATTGTGGGGCCAACCATACAATGAGCAGTTCTTC. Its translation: CASSELWGQPYNEQFF.

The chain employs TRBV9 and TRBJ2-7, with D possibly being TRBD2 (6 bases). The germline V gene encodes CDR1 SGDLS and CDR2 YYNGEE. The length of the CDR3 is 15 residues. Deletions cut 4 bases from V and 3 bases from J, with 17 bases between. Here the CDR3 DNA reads TGTGCCAGCAGCCCTGCGGAGGGTATTATCTACGAGCAGTACTTC. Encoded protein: CASSPAEGIIYEQYF.